This T cell receptor (beta chain) came from a study of T cells in Graves' hyperthyroidism and ophthalmopathy. V was pared by 4 bases and J by 4 bases, with 7 bases between. The CDR3 contains 13 residues. Amplified TCR beta CDR3 regions came from RNA transcripts. HTBI primers drove first-round RT-PCR of the TCR CDR3. MiXCR was run by TCRdb on the multiplex PCR reads, yielding one entry per CDR3 protein. The data contain some 560,000 distinct CDR3 sequences, around 16% of them seen just once; the ten biggest clones take up under 8%. The sample comprised blood. The chain joins TRBV12-3 or TRBV12-4 to TRBJ1-4; D gene ambiguous. The TCR comes from a woman in her twenties or thirties with Graves' hyperthyroidism. CDR3 sequence (DNA): TGTGCCAGCAGTTCGGAGTTTAATGAAAAACTGTTTTTT. Its translation is CASSSEFNEKLFF.